The clone carrying this T cell receptor (beta chain) occurred many times. Its target is not known. TCRdb re-called the reads through MiXCR, storing one row per CDR3 protein. The table includes 150,000 or so distinct CDR3 sequences, 5% to 6.5% detected once. This sample is part of a study of T cell repertoires in cytomegalovirus infection. Study overall: CMV infection plus the matching HLA type was flagged by public TCR beta signatures.

General observations from the study: The study identified carriers of CMV plus the relevant HLA from cumulative public TCR beta family frequency. Clonotype analysis showed dominance of the ex vivo response by HLA-C-restricted CMV-specific TCR beta clonotypes.

This CDR3 comprises 14 residues. V was pared by 1 base and J by 1 base, with 7 bases between. The germline V gene encodes CDR1 SGHTA and CDR2 FQGNSA. The V call is TRBV7-2, the J call TRBJ1-1; possibly TRBD1 for D (5 bases). This TCR derives from a human donor in good health (CMV status not recorded). Some clones in this sample may be carry-over from other donors' samples. The specimen was PBMCs. CDR3 region: CASSLDRRNTEAFF. CDR3 bases: TGTGCCAGCAGCTTAGACAGGCGGAACACTGAAGCTTTCTTT.